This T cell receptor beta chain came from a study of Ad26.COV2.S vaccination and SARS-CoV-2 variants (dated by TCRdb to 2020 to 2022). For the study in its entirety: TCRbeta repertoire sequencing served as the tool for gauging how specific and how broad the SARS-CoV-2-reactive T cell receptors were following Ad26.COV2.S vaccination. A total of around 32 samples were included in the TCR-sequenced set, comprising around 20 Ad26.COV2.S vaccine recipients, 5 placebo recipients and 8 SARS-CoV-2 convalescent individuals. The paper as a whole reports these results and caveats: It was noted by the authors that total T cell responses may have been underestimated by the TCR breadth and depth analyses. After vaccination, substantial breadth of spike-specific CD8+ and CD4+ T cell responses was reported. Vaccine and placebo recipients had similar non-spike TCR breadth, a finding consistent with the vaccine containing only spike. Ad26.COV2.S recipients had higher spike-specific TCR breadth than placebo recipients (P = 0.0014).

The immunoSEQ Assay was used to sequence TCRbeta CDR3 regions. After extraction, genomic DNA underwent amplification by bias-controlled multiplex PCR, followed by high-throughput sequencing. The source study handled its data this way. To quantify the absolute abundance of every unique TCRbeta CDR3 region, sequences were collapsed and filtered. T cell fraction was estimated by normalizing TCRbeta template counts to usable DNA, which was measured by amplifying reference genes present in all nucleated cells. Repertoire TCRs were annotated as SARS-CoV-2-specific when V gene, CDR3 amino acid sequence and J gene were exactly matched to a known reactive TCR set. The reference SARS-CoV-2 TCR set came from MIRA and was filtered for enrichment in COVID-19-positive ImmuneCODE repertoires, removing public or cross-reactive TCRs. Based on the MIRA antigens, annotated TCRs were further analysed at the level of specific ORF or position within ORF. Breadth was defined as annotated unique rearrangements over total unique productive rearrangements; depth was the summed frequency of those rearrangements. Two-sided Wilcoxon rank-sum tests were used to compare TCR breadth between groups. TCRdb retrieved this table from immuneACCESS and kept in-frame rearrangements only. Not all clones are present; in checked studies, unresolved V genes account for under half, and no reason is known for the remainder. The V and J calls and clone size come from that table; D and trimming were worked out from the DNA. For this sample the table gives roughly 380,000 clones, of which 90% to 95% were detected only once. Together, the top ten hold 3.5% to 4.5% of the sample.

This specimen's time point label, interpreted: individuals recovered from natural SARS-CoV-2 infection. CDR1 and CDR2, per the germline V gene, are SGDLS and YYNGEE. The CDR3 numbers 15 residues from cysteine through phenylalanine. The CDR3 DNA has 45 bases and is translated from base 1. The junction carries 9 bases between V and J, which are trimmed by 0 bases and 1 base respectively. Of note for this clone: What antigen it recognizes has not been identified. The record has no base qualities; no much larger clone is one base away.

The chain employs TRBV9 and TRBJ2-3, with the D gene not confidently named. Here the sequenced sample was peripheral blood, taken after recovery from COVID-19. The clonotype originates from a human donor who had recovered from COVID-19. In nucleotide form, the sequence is TGTGCCAGCAGCGTAGGAGCGCGGCGCACAGATACGCAGTATTTT. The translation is CASSVGARRTDTQYF.